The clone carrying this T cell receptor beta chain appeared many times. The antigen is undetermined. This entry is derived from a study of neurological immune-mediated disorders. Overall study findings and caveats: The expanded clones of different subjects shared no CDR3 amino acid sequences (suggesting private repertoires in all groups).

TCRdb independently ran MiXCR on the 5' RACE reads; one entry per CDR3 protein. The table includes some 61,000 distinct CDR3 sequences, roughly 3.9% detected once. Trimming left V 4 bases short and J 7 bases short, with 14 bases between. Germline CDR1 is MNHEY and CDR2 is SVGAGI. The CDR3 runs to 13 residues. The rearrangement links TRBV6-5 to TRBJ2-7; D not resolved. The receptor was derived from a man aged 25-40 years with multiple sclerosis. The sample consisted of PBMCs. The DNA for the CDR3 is TGTGCCAGCAGTTTAGGTCTTTCTCGGGAGCAGTACTTC. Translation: CASSLGLSREQYF.